This T cell receptor (beta chain) derives from a study of blood T cell repertoires in COVID-19. Looking at the study overall: Whether acute or convalescent, the COVID-19 samples came from the United States, Italy and Spain.

Here immunoSEQ multiplex PCR was the method, and the copy in TCRdb shows in-frame clones only, minus some. Of approximately 100,000 clones listed, around 66% are singletons. This receptor was taken from an elderly man with acute or convalescent COVID-19. Source material: peripheral blood.

CDR3 bases: TGTGCCAGCAGTCCCCCCGTTTTAGTCTACGAGCAGTACTTC. It codes for CASSPPVLVYEQYF. The chain carries TRBV6-5 and TRBJ2-7; D gene ambiguous. The CDR3 runs 14 residues. Germline V gives CDR1 MNHEY, CDR2 SVGAGI. V lost 5 bases, J lost 3 bases, and 14 bases lay in between.